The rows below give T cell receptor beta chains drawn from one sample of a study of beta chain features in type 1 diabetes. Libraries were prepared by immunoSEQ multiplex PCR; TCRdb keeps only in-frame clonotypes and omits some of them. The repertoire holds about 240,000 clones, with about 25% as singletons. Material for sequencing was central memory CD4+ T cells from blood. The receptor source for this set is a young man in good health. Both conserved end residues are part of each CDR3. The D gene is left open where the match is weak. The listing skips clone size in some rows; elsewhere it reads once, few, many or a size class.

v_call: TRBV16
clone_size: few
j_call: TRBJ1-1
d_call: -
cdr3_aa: CASSQSRQAEAFF
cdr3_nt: TGTGCCAGCAGCCAATCGAGGCAGGCTGAAGCTTTCTTT

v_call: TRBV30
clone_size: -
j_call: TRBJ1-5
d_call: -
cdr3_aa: CAWSADSAPQHF
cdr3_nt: TGTGCCTGGAGTGCCGACAGCGCACCCCAGCATTTT

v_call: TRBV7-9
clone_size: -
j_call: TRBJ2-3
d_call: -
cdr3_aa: CASSSGADTQYF
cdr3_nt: TGTGCCAGCAGTTCAGGCGCAGATACGCAGTATTTT

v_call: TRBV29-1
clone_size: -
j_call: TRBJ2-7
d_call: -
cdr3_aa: CSVEDSYEQYF
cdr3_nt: TGCAGCGTTGAGGATTCCTACGAGCAGTACTTC

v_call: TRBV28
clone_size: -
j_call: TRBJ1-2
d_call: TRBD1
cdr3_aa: CASTSPTGGGYTF
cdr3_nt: TGTGCCAGCACTTCCCCCACAGGGGGGGGCTACACCTTC

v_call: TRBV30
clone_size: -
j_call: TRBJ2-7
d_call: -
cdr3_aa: CAWSLNYGEQYF
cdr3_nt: TGTGCCTGGAGCTTAAACTATGGGGAGCAGTACTTC

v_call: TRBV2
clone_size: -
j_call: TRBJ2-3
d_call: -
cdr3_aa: CASSGRDYTDTQYF
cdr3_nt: TGTGCCAGCAGCGGACGGGATTACACAGATACGCAGTATTTT

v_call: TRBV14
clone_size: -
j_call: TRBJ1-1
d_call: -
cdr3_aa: CASSQDQGREAFF
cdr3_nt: TGTGCCAGCAGCCAAGATCAAGGGCGTGAAGCTTTCTTT

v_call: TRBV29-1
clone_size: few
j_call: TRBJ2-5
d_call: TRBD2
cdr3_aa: CSVGTSGIQETQYF
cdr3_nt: TGCAGCGTTGGGACTAGCGGAATACAAGAGACCCAGTACTTC

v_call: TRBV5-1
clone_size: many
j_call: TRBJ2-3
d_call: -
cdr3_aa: CASSLDSTDTQYF
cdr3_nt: TGCGCCAGCAGCTTGGACTCGACAGATACGCAGTATTTT

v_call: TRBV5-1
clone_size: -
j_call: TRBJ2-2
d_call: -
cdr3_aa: CASSLGPTGELFF
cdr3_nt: TGCGCCAGCAGCTTGGGTCCCACCGGGGAGCTGTTTTTT

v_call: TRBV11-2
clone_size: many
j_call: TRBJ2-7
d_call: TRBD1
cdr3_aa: CASSLGGARGNEQYF
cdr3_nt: TGTGCCAGCAGCTTAGGAGGGGCCAGGGGGAACGAGCAGTACTTC

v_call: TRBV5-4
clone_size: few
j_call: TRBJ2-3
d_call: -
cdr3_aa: CASSFSGGGLDTQYF
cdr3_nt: TGTGCCAGCAGCTTTTCCGGAGGTGGGTTAGATACGCAGTATTTT

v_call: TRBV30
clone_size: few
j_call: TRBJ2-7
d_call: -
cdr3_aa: CALANYYEQYF
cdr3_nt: TGTGCCCTAGCGAATTACTACGAGCAGTACTTC

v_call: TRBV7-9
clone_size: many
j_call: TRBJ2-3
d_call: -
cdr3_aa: CASTQGDTQYF
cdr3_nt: TGTGCCAGCACCCAGGGAGATACGCAGTATTTT

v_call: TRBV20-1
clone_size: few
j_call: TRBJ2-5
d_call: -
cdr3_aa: CSARFKETQYF
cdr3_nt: TGCAGTGCTAGGTTTAAAGAGACCCAGTACTTC

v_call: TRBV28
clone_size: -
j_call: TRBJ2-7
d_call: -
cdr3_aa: CASSEQSYEQYF
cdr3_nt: TGTGCCAGCAGCGAACAATCCTACGAGCAGTACTTC

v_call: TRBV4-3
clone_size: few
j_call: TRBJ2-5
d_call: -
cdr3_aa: CASSQDRGVQETQYF
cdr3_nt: TGCGCCAGCAGCCAAGACAGGGGGGTACAAGAGACCCAGTACTTC

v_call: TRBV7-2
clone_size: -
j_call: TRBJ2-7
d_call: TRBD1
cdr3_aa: CASSLEASPGGQYF
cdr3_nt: TGTGCCAGCAGCTTAGAGGCTAGCCCAGGGGGGCAGTACTTC

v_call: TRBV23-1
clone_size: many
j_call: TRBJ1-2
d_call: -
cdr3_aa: CASSQSPGILNYGYTF
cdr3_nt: TGCGCCAGCAGTCAATCGCCAGGCATTCTTAACTATGGCTACACCTTC

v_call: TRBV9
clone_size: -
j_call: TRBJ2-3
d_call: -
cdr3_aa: CASSGLTRTDTQYF
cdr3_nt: TGTGCCAGCAGCGGACTCACCCGCACAGATACGCAGTATTTT

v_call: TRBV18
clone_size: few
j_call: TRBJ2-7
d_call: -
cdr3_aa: CASSPGRTTQYF
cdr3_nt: TGTGCCAGCTCACCTGGTAGGACAACCCAGTACTTC

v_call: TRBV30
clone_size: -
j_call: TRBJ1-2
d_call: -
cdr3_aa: CAWSVGGELIYGYTF
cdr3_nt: TGTGCCTGGAGCGTGGGAGGGGAGCTGATTTATGGCTACACCTTC

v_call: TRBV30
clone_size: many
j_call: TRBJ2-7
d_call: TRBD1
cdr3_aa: CAWTQNWGQGGYEQYF
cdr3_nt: TGTGCCTGGACTCAGAATTGGGGACAGGGTGGGTACGAGCAGTACTTC

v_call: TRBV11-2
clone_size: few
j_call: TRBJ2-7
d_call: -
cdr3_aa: CASSLEPLGEQYF
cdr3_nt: TGTGCCAGCAGCTTAGAACCCCTGGGAGAGCAGTACTTC